This T cell receptor beta chain stems from a study of T-cell reconstitution after alpha-beta-depleted transplantation in children. With regard to this clonotype: The junction shows a germline mismatch at one end, possibly a read error.

Using unique molecular identifiers, the investigators prepared the TCRbeta library. TCRdb fed the PCR reads into MiXCR, producing one record per CDR3 protein. The sample comprises about 830,000 distinct CDR3 sequences, around 17% of which are singletons, and under 6% rests with the top ten. Germline V gives CDR1 ENHRY, CDR2 SYGVKD. CDR3 size: 16 residues. The clonotype originates from a male patient aged 10 to 17 who had a stem cell transplant for acute lymphoblastic leukemia, so the T cells may come from the graft donor. This sample comprised PBMCs, mostly from graft donor cells, obtained 360 days after TCRalphabeta/CD19-depleted stem cell transplant. This sequence joins TRBV10-3 and TRBJ2-6; TRBD2 aligns across 10 bases. The CDR3 protein is CAINEREGTGANVLTF. The CDR3, as DNA: TGTGCCATCAATGAGCGGGAGGGCACCGGGGCCAACGTCCTGACTTTC.